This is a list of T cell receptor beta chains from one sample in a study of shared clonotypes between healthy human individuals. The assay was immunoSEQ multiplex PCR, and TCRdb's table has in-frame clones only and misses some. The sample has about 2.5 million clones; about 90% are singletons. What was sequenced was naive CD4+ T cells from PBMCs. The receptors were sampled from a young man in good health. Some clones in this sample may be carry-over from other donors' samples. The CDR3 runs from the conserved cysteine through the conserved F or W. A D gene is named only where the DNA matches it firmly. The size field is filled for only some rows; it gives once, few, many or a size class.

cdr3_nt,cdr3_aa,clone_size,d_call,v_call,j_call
TGTGCCAGCTCACAACTAGCGGGAGGGTCCTACGAGCAGTACTTC,CASSQLAGGSYEQYF,NA,TRBD2,TRBV18,TRBJ2-7
TGTGCCAGCAGCCCCTGTCGGGGGCAGGGGGCATCAGTTTATGGCTACACCTTC,CASSPCRGQGASVYGYTF,NA,TRBD1,TRBV11-3,TRBJ1-2
TGCGCCAGCAGCCAGGAGCCTACAGGGGGTAGGTACGAGCAGTACTTC,CASSQEPTGGRYEQYF,NA,TRBD1,TRBV4-1,TRBJ2-7
TGTGCCAGCAGCGTAGGTGACAGGGGTTACGAGCAGTACTTC,CASSVGDRGYEQYF,few,TRBD1,TRBV9,TRBJ2-7
TGTGCCAGCAGTTTCTCTGGACAGGGTGGCCAGCCCCAGCATTTT,CASSFSGQGGQPQHF,NA,TRBD1,TRBV28,TRBJ1-5
TGTGCCAGCAGTCCATGGACTAGCGGGAACTACGAGCAGTACTTC,CASSPWTSGNYEQYF,NA,TRBD2,TRBV27,TRBJ2-7
TGTGCCAGCAGCCCCCATCCGGGACTAGCGGGAGGGCCCCGGGAGACCCAGTACTTC,CASSPHPGLAGGPRETQYF,NA,TRBD2,TRBV7-9,TRBJ2-5
TGTGCCAGCAGTGAACAGGTCACCTACGAGCAGTACTTC,CASSEQVTYEQYF,NA,NA,TRBV6-1,TRBJ2-7
TGTGCCAGCAGCGTGGGGTCGCGGGAGCTGTCTAATGAGCAGTTCTTC,CASSVGSRELSNEQFF,NA,TRBD2,TRBV9,TRBJ2-1
TGTGCCAGCAGTGAAGCGGTCGGGGTAAGCAATCAGCCCCAGCATTTT,CASSEAVGVSNQPQHF,NA,NA,TRBV6-1,TRBJ1-5
TGTGCCAGCAGCCTTCCCCAGGGTAGGGACACTGAAGCTTTCTTT,CASSLPQGRDTEAFF,NA,NA,TRBV28,TRBJ1-1
TGTGCCAGCAGCGGTGGTGGCGCCATCTCAACTTTCTTT,CASSGGGAISTFF,NA,NA,TRBV5-4,TRBJ1-1
TGTGCCAGCAGGACCCAGGGACTAGCCGGGGAGACCCAGTACTTC,CASRTQGLAGETQYF,NA,TRBD2,TRBV2,TRBJ2-5
TGTGCCAGTAGTGGGACTAGCGGGCGACAGAATTACAATGAGCAGTTCTTC,CASSGTSGRQNYNEQFF,NA,TRBD2,TRBV19,TRBJ2-1
TGTGCCTGGTCGAGGAGCCAAGAGACCCAGTACTTC,CAWSRSQETQYF,NA,NA,TRBV30,TRBJ2-5
TGTGCCAGCAGTTCCCCATTCGCGGGACTTTACGAGCAGTACTTC,CASSSPFAGLYEQYF,NA,NA,TRBV28,TRBJ2-7
TGTGCCAGCAGCTTGTCAGCAACTAATGAAAAACTGTTTTTT,CASSLSATNEKLFF,NA,NA,TRBV7-9,TRBJ1-4
TGTGCCAGCAGCCCTCCCGGGACTAGCCCCTCCTTTTTCTACAATGAGCAGTTCTTC,CASSPPGTSPSFFYNEQFF,NA,TRBD2,TRBV7-8,TRBJ2-1
TGTGCCAGCGGCCCGCACGGGGATCAGCCCCAGCATTTT,CASGPHGDQPQHF,NA,NA,TRBV7-2,TRBJ1-5
TGTGCCACGGCCGGGACAGGGGTCTACGAGCAGTACTTC,CATAGTGVYEQYF,NA,TRBD1,TRBV19,TRBJ2-7
TGCGCCAGCAGCTTGGTAGCGGGATCGGACACTGAAGCTTTCTTT,CASSLVAGSDTEAFF,NA,NA,TRBV5-1,TRBJ1-1
TGTGCCAGCAGTTTATACCCTGGACAGGGTAGAGAGACCCAGTACTTC,CASSLYPGQGRETQYF,once,TRBD1,TRBV28,TRBJ2-5
TGTGCCAGCTCACTAGGACAGGCGATGAACACTGAAGCTTTCTTT,CASSLGQAMNTEAFF,NA,TRBD1,TRBV18,TRBJ1-1